This TCR beta chain was retrieved from a study of cytomegalovirus exposure and HLA in healthy donors. General observations from the study: Testing in vitro showed three CMV-associated chains specific for CMV antigens. Later analysis demonstrated an association between a missense DCLRE1C variant and TCR beta V- and J-gene trimming. Sequencing likely generated an artifact that appeared as a cluster of highly shared sequence variants.

With 60 Vbeta and 13 Jbeta primers, the PCR was carried out. Study processing details: In a later analysis, the count reached 80 million or so unique TCR beta chains, with around 11 million shared. Profiled with immunoSEQ multiplex PCR; TCRdb holds only in-frame clones, not every one. V, J and clone size were drawn from that table, and D and trimming were deduced from the DNA. The sample contains some 87,000 clones, 77% of which appear only once. CDR3 length: 14 amino acids. Trimming pared 6 bases from V and 0 bases from J, leaving 12 bases between. Germline-derived CDR1 and CDR2 are LNHDA and SQIVND (reference sequence). Comment on this clone: Its specificity is not known.

The receptor's source is a man aged 45-60 years in good health and CMV-seropositive. The rearrangement joins TRBV19 to TRBJ2-7, with D perhaps matching TRBD2 (5 bases). Sequencing used PBMCs. The chain's CDR3 is CASREDGSSYEQYF. In DNA, the CDR3 is TGTGCCAGTAGGGAGGACGGATCCTCCTACGAGCAGTACTTC.